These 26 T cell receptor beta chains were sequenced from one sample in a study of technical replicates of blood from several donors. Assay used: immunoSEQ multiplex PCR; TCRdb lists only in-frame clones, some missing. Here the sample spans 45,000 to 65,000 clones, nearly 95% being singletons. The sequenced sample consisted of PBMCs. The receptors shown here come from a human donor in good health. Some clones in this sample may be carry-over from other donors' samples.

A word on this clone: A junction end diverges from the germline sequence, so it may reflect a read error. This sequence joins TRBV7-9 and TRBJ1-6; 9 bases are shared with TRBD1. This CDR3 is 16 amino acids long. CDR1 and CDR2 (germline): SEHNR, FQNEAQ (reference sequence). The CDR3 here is CASSLGDRGYNSPLHF. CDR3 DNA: TGTGCCAGCAGCTTAGGAGACAGGGGGTATAACTCACCCCTCCACTTT.

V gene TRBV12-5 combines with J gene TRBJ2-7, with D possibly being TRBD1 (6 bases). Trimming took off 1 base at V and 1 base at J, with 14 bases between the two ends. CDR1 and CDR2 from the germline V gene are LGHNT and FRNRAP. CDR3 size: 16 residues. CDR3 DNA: TGTGCTAGTGGTTTGGCAACAGGGATGGGATCCTACGAGCAGTACTTC. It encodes CASGLATGMGSYEQYF.

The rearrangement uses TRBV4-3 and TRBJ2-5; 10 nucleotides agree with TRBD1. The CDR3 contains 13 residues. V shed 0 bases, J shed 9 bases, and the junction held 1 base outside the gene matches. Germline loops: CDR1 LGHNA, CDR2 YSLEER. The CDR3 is CASSQETGGAQYF. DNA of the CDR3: TGCGCCAGCAGCCAAGAGACAGGGGGCGCCCAGTACTTC.

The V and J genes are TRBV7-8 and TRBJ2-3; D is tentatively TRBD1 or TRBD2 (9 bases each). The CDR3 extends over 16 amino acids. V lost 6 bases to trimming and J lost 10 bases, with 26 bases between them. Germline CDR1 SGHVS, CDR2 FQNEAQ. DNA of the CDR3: TGTGCCAGCAGACCGGACAGGGGAGTAGCGGGGGTCTCGCAGTATTTT. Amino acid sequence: CASRPDRGVAGVSQYF.

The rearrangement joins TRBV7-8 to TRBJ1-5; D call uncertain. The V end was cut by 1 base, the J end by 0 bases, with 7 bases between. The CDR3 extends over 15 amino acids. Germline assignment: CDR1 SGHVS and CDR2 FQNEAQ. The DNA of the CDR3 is TGTGCCAGCAGCTTAGGGGGAGTTAGCAATCAGCCCCAGCATTTT. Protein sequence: CASSLGGVSNQPQHF.

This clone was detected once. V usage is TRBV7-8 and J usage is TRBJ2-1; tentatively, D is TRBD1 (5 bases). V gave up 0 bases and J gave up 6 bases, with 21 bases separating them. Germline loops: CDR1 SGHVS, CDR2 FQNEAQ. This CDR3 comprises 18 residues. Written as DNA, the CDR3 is TGTGCCAGCAGCTTAGCAGGGGTAGGTCGAAGATACGGCAATGAGCAGTTCTTC. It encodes CASSLAGVGRRYGNEQFF.

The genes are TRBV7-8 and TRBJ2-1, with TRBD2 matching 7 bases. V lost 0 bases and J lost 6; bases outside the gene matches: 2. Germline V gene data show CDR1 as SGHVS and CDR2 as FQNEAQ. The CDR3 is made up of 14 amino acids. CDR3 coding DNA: TGTGCCAGCAGCTTAGCTGGGGGGGTCAATGAGCAGTTCTTC. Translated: CASSLAGGVNEQFF. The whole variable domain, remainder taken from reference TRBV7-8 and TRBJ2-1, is GAGVSQSPRYKVAKRGQDVALRCDPISGHVSLFWYQQALGQGPEFLTYFQNEAQLDKSGLPSDRFFAERPEGSVSTLKIQRTQQEDSAVYLCASSLAGGVNEQFFGPGTRLTVL.

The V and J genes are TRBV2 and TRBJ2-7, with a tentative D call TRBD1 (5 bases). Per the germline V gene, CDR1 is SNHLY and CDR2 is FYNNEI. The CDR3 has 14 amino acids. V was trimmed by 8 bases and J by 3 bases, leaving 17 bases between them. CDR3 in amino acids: CASRGLGPLYEQYF. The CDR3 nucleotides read TGTGCCAGCCGCGGCTTGGGGCCTCTCTACGAGCAGTACTTC. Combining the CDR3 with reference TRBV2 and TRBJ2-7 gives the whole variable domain EPEVTQTPSHQVTQMGQEVILRCVPISNHLYFYWYRQILGQKVEFLVSFYNNEISEKSEIFDDQFSVERPDGSNFTLKIRSTKLEDSAMYFCASRGLGPLYEQYFGPGTRLTVT.

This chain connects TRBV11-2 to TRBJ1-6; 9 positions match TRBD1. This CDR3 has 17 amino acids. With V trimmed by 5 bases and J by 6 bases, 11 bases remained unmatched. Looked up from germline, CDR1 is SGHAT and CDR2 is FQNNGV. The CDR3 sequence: CASSGPGTGPGNSPLHF. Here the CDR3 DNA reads TGTGCCAGCAGCGGTCCCGGGACAGGGCCCGGTAATTCACCCCTCCACTTT.

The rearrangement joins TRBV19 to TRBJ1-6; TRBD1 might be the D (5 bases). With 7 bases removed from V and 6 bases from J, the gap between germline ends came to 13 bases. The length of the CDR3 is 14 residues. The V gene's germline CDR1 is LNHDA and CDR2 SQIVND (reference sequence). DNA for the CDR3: TGTGCCAGTACCATAGGGGCAAGTAATTCACCCCTCCACTTT. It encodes CASTIGASNSPLHF.

The CDR3 sequence is CASTRDVADTQYF. In nucleotides, the CDR3 is TGTGCCAGCACGAGGGATGTGGCAGATACGCAGTATTTT. The chain combines TRBV5-4 with TRBJ2-3; tentatively, D is TRBD2 (5 bases). CDR3 length equals 13 residues. V gave up 6 bases and J gave up 4 bases, with 12 bases separating them. Germline CDR1 is SGHNT and CDR2 is YYREEE (reference sequence).

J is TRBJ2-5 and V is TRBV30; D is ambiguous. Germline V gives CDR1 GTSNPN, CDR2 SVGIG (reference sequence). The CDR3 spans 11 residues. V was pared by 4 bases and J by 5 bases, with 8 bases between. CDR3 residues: CAWKVGETQYF. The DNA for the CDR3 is TGTGCCTGGAAGGTCGGGGAGACCCAGTACTTC.

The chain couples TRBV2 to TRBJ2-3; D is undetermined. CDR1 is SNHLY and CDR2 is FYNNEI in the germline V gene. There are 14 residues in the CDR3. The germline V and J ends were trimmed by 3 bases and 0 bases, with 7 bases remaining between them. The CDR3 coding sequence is TGTGCCAGCAGTGATCAGCGTAGCACAGATACGCAGTATTTT. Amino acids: CASSDQRSTDTQYF.

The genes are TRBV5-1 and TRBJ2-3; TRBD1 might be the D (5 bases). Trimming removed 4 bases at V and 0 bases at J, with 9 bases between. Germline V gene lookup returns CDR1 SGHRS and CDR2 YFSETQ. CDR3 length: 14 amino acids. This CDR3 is CASSRQGSTDTQYF. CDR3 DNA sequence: TGCGCCAGCAGCCGGCAGGGCAGCACAGATACGCAGTATTTT.

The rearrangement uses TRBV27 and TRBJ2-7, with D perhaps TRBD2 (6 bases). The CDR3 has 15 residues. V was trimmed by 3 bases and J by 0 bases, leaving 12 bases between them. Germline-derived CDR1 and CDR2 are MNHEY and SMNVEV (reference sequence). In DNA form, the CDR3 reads TGTGCCAGCAGTTTGGAGGGTTTGAGCTCCTACGAGCAGTACTTC. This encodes CASSLEGLSSYEQYF.

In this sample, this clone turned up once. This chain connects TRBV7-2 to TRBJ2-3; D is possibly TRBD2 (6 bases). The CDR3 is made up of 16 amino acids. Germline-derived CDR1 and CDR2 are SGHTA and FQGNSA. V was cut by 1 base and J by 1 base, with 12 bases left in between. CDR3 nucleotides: TGTGCCAGCAGCTTAGTTGCGGGACTTGGCACAGATACGCAGTATTTT. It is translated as CASSLVAGLGTDTQYF.

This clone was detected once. The CDR3 sequence: CATSSDRGPGNTIYF. CDR3 DNA sequence: TGTGCCACCAGCTCCGACAGGGGACCTGGAAACACCATATATTTT. The rearrangement links TRBV15 to TRBJ1-3, with 8 bases aligning to TRBD1. This CDR3 has 15 amino acids. The germline V gene encodes CDR1 LNHNV and CDR2 YYDKDF (reference sequence). V dropped 5 bases and J dropped 2; count of bases not matched to a gene: 5.

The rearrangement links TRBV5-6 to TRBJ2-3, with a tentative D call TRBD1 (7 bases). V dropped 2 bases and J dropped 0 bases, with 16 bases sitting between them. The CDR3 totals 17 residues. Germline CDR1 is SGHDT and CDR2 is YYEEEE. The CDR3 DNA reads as TGTGCCAGCAGCTTAAAGGGGGCGGGACTCAGCACAGATACGCAGTATTTT. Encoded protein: CASSLKGAGLSTDTQYF.

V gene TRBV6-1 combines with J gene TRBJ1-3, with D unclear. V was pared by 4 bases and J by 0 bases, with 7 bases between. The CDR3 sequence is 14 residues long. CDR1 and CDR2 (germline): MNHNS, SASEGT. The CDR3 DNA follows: TGTGCCAGCAGTGGCTATAACTCTGGAAACACCATATATTTT. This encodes CASSGYNSGNTIYF.

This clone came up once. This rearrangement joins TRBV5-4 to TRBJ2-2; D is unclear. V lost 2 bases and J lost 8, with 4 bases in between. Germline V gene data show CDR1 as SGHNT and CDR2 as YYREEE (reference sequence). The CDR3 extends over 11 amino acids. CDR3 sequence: CASSFSGELFF. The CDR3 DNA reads TGTGCCAGCAGCTTTAGTGGGGAGCTGTTTTTT.

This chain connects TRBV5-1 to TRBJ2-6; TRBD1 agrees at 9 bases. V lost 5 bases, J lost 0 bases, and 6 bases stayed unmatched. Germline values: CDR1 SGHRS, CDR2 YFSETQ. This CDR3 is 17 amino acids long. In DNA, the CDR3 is TGCGCCAGCAGGACACCGGGACAGGGCTCTGGGGCCAACGTCCTGACTTTC. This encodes CASRTPGQGSGANVLTF.

CDR3 residues: CSVADRGDQPQHF. The CDR3, as DNA: TGCAGCGTGGCGGACAGGGGAGATCAGCCCCAGCATTTT. V usage is TRBV29-1 and J usage is TRBJ1-5; 9 bases map to TRBD1. The CDR3 contains 13 residues. Germline CDR1 reads SQVTM; CDR2 reads ANQGSEA. The V segment lost 6 bases and the J segment 5 bases; nucleotides outside the gene matches: 5.

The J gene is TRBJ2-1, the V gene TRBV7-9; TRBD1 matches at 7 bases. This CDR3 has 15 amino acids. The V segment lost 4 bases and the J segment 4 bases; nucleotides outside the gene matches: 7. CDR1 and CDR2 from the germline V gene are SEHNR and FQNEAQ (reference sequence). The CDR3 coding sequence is TGTGCCAGCAGCTATGCCGGGACAGCTTACAATGAGCAGTTCTTC. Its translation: CASSYAGTAYNEQFF.

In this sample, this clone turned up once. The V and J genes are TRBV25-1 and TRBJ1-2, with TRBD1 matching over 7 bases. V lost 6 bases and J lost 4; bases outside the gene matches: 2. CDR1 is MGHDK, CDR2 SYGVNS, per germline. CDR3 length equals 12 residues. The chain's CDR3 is CASSRDSYGYTF. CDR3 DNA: TGTGCCAGCAGCCGGGACAGCTATGGCTACACCTTC.

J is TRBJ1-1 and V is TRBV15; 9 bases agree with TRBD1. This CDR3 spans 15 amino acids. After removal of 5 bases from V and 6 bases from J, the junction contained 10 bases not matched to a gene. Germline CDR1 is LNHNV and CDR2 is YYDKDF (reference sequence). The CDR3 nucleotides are TGTGCCACCAGCCCCAAGTTGGGACAGGGCTCTGAAGCTTTCTTT. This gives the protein CATSPKLGQGSEAFF.

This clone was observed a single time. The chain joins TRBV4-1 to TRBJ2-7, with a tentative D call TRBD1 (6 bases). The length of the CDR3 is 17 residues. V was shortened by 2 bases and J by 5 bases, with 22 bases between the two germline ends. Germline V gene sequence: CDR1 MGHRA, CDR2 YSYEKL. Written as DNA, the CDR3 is TGCGCCAGCAGCCAACAATCCGGGACAATCGGCCCGGACGAGCAGTACTTC. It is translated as CASSQQSGTIGPDEQYF.